Included here is one TCR beta chain sequence, with context. Its antigen remains unknown. Method: immunoSEQ multiplex PCR; TCRdb's copy keeps in-frame clones and lacks some. The profile shows over 100,000 clones, roughly 95% of them singletons. This entry comes from a study of graft-versus-host responses after intestinal transplantation. The receptor comes from a human donor who received an intestinal transplant. Source: unstimulated CD8+ T cells sorted from spleen or lymph node cells, taken before intestinal transplant.

CDR3 nucleotides: TGTGCCAGCAGCTTGGACATCTACGAGCAGTACTTC. Protein: CASSLDIYEQYF. J is TRBJ2-5 and V is TRBV5-4; D gene unclear. Near its end, the DNA agrees better with TRBJ2-7, so the J call may be wrong. The length of the CDR3 is 12 residues. The germline V gene has CDR1 SGHNT and CDR2 YYREEE (reference sequence).